This TCR beta chain comes out of a study of cytomegalovirus exposure and HLA in healthy donors. Of note for this clone: As yet, its antigen is unknown.

The method was immunoSEQ multiplex PCR; TCRdb's version includes in-frame clones alone and lacks a portion of them. The table lists under 80,000 clones, roughly 94% of them singletons, with 2.1% in the top ten. The CDR3 runs to 16 residues. Deletions cut 4 bases from V and 1 base from J, with 16 bases between. Germline values: CDR1 MGHRA, CDR2 YSYEKL. Overall study results and limits: Some TCR beta chains (more than 150 of them) were listed as cytomegalovirus-associated.

Sequencing used PBMCs. The sequence was collected from a woman aged 18-29 years in good health and CMV-seronegative. The J gene is TRBJ1-1, the V gene TRBV4-1, with D maybe TRBD1 (6 bases). For the CDR3, the DNA is TGCGCCAGCAGCCCCGCATGGGACACAGGGAACACTGAAGCTTTCTTT. Amino acids: CASSPAWDTGNTEAFF.